These 32 T cell receptor beta chains were sequenced from one sample in a study of cytomegalovirus exposure and HLA in healthy donors. TCRdb's table, derived via immunoSEQ multiplex PCR, lists solely in-frame clones and lacks some. The sample has tens of thousands of clones; around 81% are singletons. The sample was PBMCs. These receptors were obtained from a man aged 25-45 years in good health and CMV-seronegative.

The J gene is TRBJ2-1, the V gene TRBV7-9; 9 bases map to TRBD2. Germline V gene sequence: CDR1 SEHNR, CDR2 FQNEAQ (reference sequence). The ends lost 8 bases at V and 4 bases at J; junction bases unmatched: 9. The CDR3 covers 15 residues. CDR3: CASGAGTSRYNEQFF. The DNA of the CDR3 is TGTGCCAGCGGGGCAGGGACTAGCAGATACAATGAGCAGTTCTTC.

The rearrangement links TRBV6-5 to TRBJ2-6, with D hard to call. The CDR3 consists of 12 residues. V lost 3 bases to trimming and J lost 9 bases, with 6 bases between them. Germline CDR1 is MNHEY and CDR2 is SVGAGI. CDR3 sequence (DNA): TGTGCCAGCAGTTATCGTCTCAACGTCCTGACTTTC. Protein sequence: CASSYRLNVLTF.

This clone was recorded a few times. The rearrangement uses TRBV2 and TRBJ2-7; 7 nucleotides agree with TRBD1. V lost 6 bases, J lost 11 bases, and 7 bases stayed unmatched. Per germline, CDR1 SNHLY and CDR2 FYNNEI. The CDR3 extends over 11 amino acids. The CDR3 region is CASRLQGREYF. The DNA of the CDR3 is TGTGCCAGCAGATTACAGGGGCGGGAGTACTTC.

This chain uses TRBV7-3 with TRBJ2-5; the match to TRBD2 covers 14 bases. The CDR3 has 17 residues. Germline V gene data show CDR1 as SGHTA and CDR2 as FQGTGA. After removal of 5 bases from V and 5 bases from J, the junction contained 10 bases not matched to a gene. The CDR3 reads CASSPRGLAGVGETQYF. CDR3 sequence (DNA): TGTGCCAGCAGCCCACGGGGACTAGCGGGAGTGGGGGAGACCCAGTACTTC.

The chain carries TRBV7-3 and TRBJ2-3, with a weak D call TRBD1 (5 bases). The V gene lost 2 bases and the J gene lost 1 base, with 10 bases spanning the gap. This CDR3 is built from 15 residues. CDR1 is SGHTA, CDR2 FQGTGA, per germline. The CDR3 nucleotides read TGTGCCAGCAGCTTAGGGGCACAACGCACAGATACGCAGTATTTT. It translates to CASSLGAQRTDTQYF.

V usage is TRBV28 and J usage is TRBJ1-5, with D perhaps TRBD1 (6 bases). Germline CDR1 and CDR2: MDHEN and SYDVKM. This CDR3 region has 14 residues. V lost 11 bases and J 4 bases, leaving 18 bases between the germline ends. In nucleotides, the CDR3 is TGTGCCTGCGCCGGGGGGCCTGCTAATCAGCCCCAGCATTTT. Translated: CACAGGPANQPQHF.

This chain links TRBV9 with TRBJ2-1, with 10 bases that match TRBD1. J gave up 4 bases and V 2 bases, and 6 bases lay outside the gene matches. The CDR3 sequence is 16 residues long. Germline V gene data show CDR1 as SGDLS and CDR2 as YYNGEE. The CDR3 loop reads CASSVAGTGAYNEQFF. The CDR3 DNA reads as TGTGCCAGCAGCGTGGCGGGGACAGGGGCTTACAATGAGCAGTTCTTC.

The rearrangement uses TRBV12-5 and TRBJ2-5; 7 positions match TRBD2. The CDR3 is 13 amino acids. Germline loops: CDR1 LGHNT, CDR2 FRNRAP. With 6 bases clipped from V and 3 bases from J, the junction kept 4 bases outside the gene matches. The CDR3 bases are TGTGCTAGTGGGGCTAGCGGTGAAGAGACCCAGTACTTC. Translation gives CASGASGEETQYF.

The gene calls are TRBV27 and TRBJ1-2; 9 nucleotides line up with TRBD1. In germline, CDR1 is MNHEY, CDR2 SMNVEV (reference sequence). The CDR3 extends over 14 amino acids. Trimming at V came to 3 bases and at J to 3 bases, leaving 2 bases not matched to a gene. In DNA, the CDR3 is TGTGCCAGCAGTTTCACAGGGGGCTACTATGGCTACACCTTC. Residues: CASSFTGGYYGYTF.

J is TRBJ1-2 and V is TRBV14; D is unclear. V was shortened by 1 base and J by 7 bases, with 10 bases between the two germline ends. CDR3 length: 13 amino acids. Germline lookup yields CDR1 SGHDN and CDR2 FVKESK. CDR3: CASSQAMKSGYTF. The CDR3 DNA is TGTGCCAGCAGCCAAGCTATGAAGTCTGGCTACACCTTC.

The V call is TRBV6-1, the J call TRBJ2-1; D perhaps matches TRBD1 (5 bases). Between the trimmed V and J ends, which lost 5 bases and 3 bases, there was a span of 14 bases. The germline V gene encodes CDR1 MNHNS and CDR2 SASEGT. This CDR3 has 15 amino acids. CDR3: CASSKTYTGYNEQFF. The CDR3 bases are TGTGCCAGCAGTAAAACCTACACAGGCTACAATGAGCAGTTCTTC.

The sample holds a few counts of this clone. The V call is TRBV6-4, the J call TRBJ1-1; TRBD1 might be the D (6 bases). The germline V gene encodes CDR1 MRHNA and CDR2 SNTAGT. There are 14 residues in the CDR3. The ends were cut back, 7 bases at V and 1 base at J, with 13 bases in the middle. The CDR3, as DNA: TGTGCCAGCAAACCCGGGACAACGAACACTGAAGCTTTCTTT. Translation gives CASKPGTTNTEAFF.

This sequence joins TRBV11-1 and TRBJ2-7; 7 bases line up with TRBD1. V shed 1 base, J shed 0 bases, and the junction held 3 bases outside the gene matches. The CDR3 spans 15 residues. Germline V gives CDR1 SGHAT, CDR2 FQDESV (reference sequence). The CDR3 DNA reads as TGTGCCAGCAGCTTAGGGGGGACAGCCTCCTACGAGCAGTACGTC. Translating gives CASSLGGTASYEQYV.

The genes are TRBV7-6 and TRBJ2-5; D ambiguous. The V gene's germline CDR1 is SGHVS and CDR2 FNYEAQ. The CDR3 has 14 residues. V dropped 3 bases and J dropped 4 bases, with 12 bases sitting between them. In nucleotides, the CDR3 is TGTGCCAGCAGCTTCCTACGGGTGGTAGAGACCCAGTACTTC. This translates into CASSFLRVVETQYF. The full variable domain, rest sourced from reference TRBV7-6 and TRBJ2-5, is GAGVSQSPRYKVTKRGQDVALRCDPISGHVSLYWYRQALGQGPEFLTYFNYEAQQDKSGLPNDRFSAERPEGSISTLTIQRTEQRDSAMYRCASSFLRVVETQYFGPGTRLLVL.

This clone came up a few times. The J gene is TRBJ1-3, the V gene TRBV6-5, with D possibly TRBD1 on 5 matching bases. Germline CDR1 and CDR2: MNHEY and SVGAGI. Trimming left V 2 bases short and J 0 bases short, with 5 bases between. This CDR3 is 14 amino acids long. CDR3 nucleotide sequence: TGTGCCAGCAGTTACGACAGCTCTGGAAACACCATATATTTT. It specifies CASSYDSSGNTIYF.

The chain recombines TRBV7-9 with TRBJ2-2, with 7 bases matching TRBD2. The CDR3 is made up of 18 amino acids. Germline CDR1 SEHNR, CDR2 FQNEAQ (reference sequence). V lost 2 bases and J lost 0; bases outside the gene matches: 9. The CDR3 is CASSLRLLAGANTGELFF. DNA for the CDR3: TGTGCCAGCAGCTTAAGGCTTCTGGCGGGGGCGAACACCGGGGAGCTGTTTTTT. Full variable domain (outside the CDR3, taken from reference TRBV7-9 and TRBJ2-2): DTGVSQNPRHKITKRGQNVTFRCDPISEHNRLYWYRQTLGQGPEFLTYFQNEAQLEKSRLLSDRFSAERPKGSFSTLEIQRTEQGDSAMYLCASSLRLLAGANTGELFFGEGSRLTVL.

The chain recombines TRBV6-6 with TRBJ2-7; maybe TRBD2 (5 bases). This CDR3 is built from 13 residues. The germline V gene encodes CDR1 MNHNY and CDR2 SVGAGI (reference sequence). V was clipped by 4 bases and J by 9 bases, with 16 bases between them. CDR3 sequence (DNA): TGTGCCAGCAGTTTAGTCGGATTTGGAGGGCAGTACTTC. Amino acids: CASSLVGFGGQYF.

The chain joins TRBV28 to TRBJ1-2; maybe TRBD1 (6 bases). This CDR3 spans 13 amino acids. Germline loops: CDR1 MDHEN, CDR2 SYDVKM. Trimming took 6 bases from V and 8 from J, leaving 16 bases between them. The CDR3 reads CASRKQGFGGYTF. The DNA of the CDR3 is TGTGCCAGCAGGAAGCAGGGGTTTGGCGGCTACACCTTC.

The chain employs TRBV27 and TRBJ1-2; D gene unclear. The CDR3 length is 24 residues. Trimming took off 3 bases at V and 4 bases at J, with 42 bases between the two ends. Germline CDR1 is MNHEY and CDR2 is SMNVEV (reference sequence). In DNA form, the CDR3 reads TGTGCCAGCAGTTTTTTGATGGTCAGACTCTCAAAGTGGAACGGAGGTCGGGTATTCTATGGCTACACCTTC. Protein: CASSFLMVRLSKWNGGRVFYGYTF.

A word on this clone: Mismatch with germline at one junction end may stem from a read error. The V call is TRBV27, the J call TRBJ2-2, with 7 positions matching TRBD2. Per the germline V gene, CDR1 is MNHEY and CDR2 is SMNVEV (reference sequence). This CDR3 comprises 13 residues. This CDR3 reads CASSLSATSKLFF. The CDR3 region has the DNA TGTGCCAGCAGTCTATCTGCGACTAGCAAGCTGTTTTTT.

This chain links TRBV9 with TRBJ2-5; tentative D call: TRBD1 (5 bases). Germline assignment: CDR1 SGDLS and CDR2 YYNGEE. Trimming shortened V by 3 bases and J by 1 base, and 10 bases separated the two germline ends. This CDR3 spans 14 amino acids. This chain's CDR3 is CASSGPRAQETQYF. The CDR3 nucleotides are TGTGCCAGCAGCGGACCCAGGGCCCAAGAGACCCAGTACTTC.

The V and J genes are TRBV19 and TRBJ1-1, with 7 nucleotides matching TRBD1. Germline CDR1 reads LNHDA; CDR2 reads SQIVND (reference sequence). This CDR3 contains 14 residues. V was pared by 5 bases and J by 1 base, with 4 bases of the junction left unmatched. The CDR3 reads CASSGQAANTEAFF. CDR3 bases: TGTGCCAGTAGTGGACAGGCGGCGAACACTGAAGCTTTCTTT. The full variable domain, completed using reference TRBV19 and TRBJ1-1, is DGGITQSPKYLFRKEGQNVTLSCEQNLNHDAMYWYRQDPGQGLRLIYYSQIVNDFQKGDIAEGYSVSREKKESFPLTVTSAQKNPTAFYLCASSGQAANTEAFFGQGTRLTVV.

The rearrangement uses TRBV9 and TRBJ1-5; 10 nucleotides match TRBD1. V lost 2 bases, J lost 6 bases, and 2 bases stayed unmatched. This CDR3 region has 14 residues. CDR1 is SGDLS and CDR2 is YYNGEE in the germline V gene. The CDR3 DNA sequence: TGTGCCAGCAGCGTGACAGGGGGCGGTCAGCCCCAGCATTTT. Its protein is CASSVTGGGQPQHF.

The CDR3 nucleotides are TGTGCCAGTAGTATAGAACTCCCCGTGACAGGGTTCAATGAGCAGTTCTTC. Translating gives CASSIELPVTGFNEQFF. The chain couples TRBV19 to TRBJ2-1, with TRBD1 identical over 7 bases. The CDR3 totals 17 residues. V lost 0 bases to trimming and J lost 6 bases; unmatched junction nucleotides: 11. Germline assignment: CDR1 LNHDA and CDR2 SQIVND (reference sequence).

The V call is TRBV5-4, the J call TRBJ1-3; TRBD1 is a possible D gene (6 bases). Germline CDR1 is SGHNT and CDR2 is YYREEE (reference sequence). Trimming shortened V by 3 bases and J by 0 bases, and 10 bases separated the two germline ends. The CDR3 has 15 amino acids. The CDR3 DNA follows: TGTGCCAGCAGCTACGGACAGACCTCTGGAAACACCATATATTTT. Amino acids: CASSYGQTSGNTIYF.

The CDR3 nucleotides read TGCGCCAGCGGCAAGCCAGGGGGCTTGAATAGCAATCAGCCCCAGCATTTT. It specifies CASGKPGGLNSNQPQHF. The chain recombines TRBV5-1 with TRBJ1-5; TRBD1 matches 8 bases. The germline CDR1 and CDR2 sequences are SGHRS and YFSETQ. The CDR3 sequence is 17 residues long. The V gene end was trimmed by 7 bases and the J gene end by 0 bases; junction bases not matched to a gene: 12. Based on the CDR3 plus reference TRBV5-1 and TRBJ1-5, the full variable domain is KAGVTQTPRYLIKTRGQQVTLSCSPISGHRSVSWYQQTPGQGLQFLFEYFSETQRNKGNFPGRFSGRQFSNSRSEMNVSTLELGDSALYLCASGKPGGLNSNQPQHFGDGTRLSIL.

The chain has TRBV27 and TRBJ2-5, with 13 nucleotides matching TRBD2. CDR3 length: 17 residues. The V gene's germline CDR1 is MNHEY and CDR2 SMNVEV (reference sequence). V shed 8 bases, J shed 1 base, and the junction held 10 bases outside the gene matches. The CDR3 is CASVLLAGGPPQETQYF. The CDR3 DNA reads as TGTGCCAGCGTCTTACTAGCGGGAGGGCCCCCCCAAGAGACCCAGTACTTC.

The gene calls are TRBV6-5 and TRBJ2-2; D might be TRBD1 (6 bases). Germline CDR1 reads MNHEY; CDR2 reads SVGAGI. V was shortened by 2 bases and J by 0 bases, with 7 bases between the two germline ends. The CDR3 sequence is 15 residues long. The CDR3 DNA sequence: TGTGCCAGCAGTTACGGGACACCGAACACCGGGGAGCTGTTTTTT. It encodes CASSYGTPNTGELFF.

This chain joins TRBV7-2 and TRBJ1-3; D gene uncertain. The germline V gene has CDR1 SGHTA and CDR2 FQGNSA. V gave up 6 bases and J gave up 4 bases, with 13 bases separating them. CDR3 length: 14 amino acids. The CDR3 protein is CASSFNRAGNTIYF. CDR3 DNA: TGTGCCAGCAGTTTTAACCGCGCAGGAAACACCATATATTTT.

V is TRBV6-1 and J is TRBJ1-1; a possible D gene is TRBD1 (6 bases). CDR3 length: 13 amino acids. Germline loops: CDR1 MNHNS, CDR2 SASEGT. V shed 5 bases and J shed 4 bases, with 11 bases lying between them. CDR3: CASSSRGTTEAFF. As DNA, the CDR3 is TGTGCCAGCAGTTCCAGGGGAACCACTGAAGCTTTCTTT.

The V call is TRBV27, the J call TRBJ1-5; the match to TRBD1 covers 11 bases. From germline, CDR1 is MNHEY and CDR2 SMNVEV (reference sequence). The CDR3 is 18 amino acids. J gave up 7 bases and V 6 bases, and 17 bases lay outside the gene matches. CDR3 in amino acids: CASRDFGWTGGVTQPQHF. In DNA form, the CDR3 reads TGTGCCAGCAGAGACTTCGGTTGGACAGGGGGCGTTACGCAGCCCCAGCATTTT.

The gene calls are TRBV6-5 and TRBJ1-4; possible D gene TRBD1, 5 bases. Trimming shortened V by 5 bases and J by 4 bases, and 14 bases separated the two germline ends. The CDR3 totals 15 residues. The germline V gene encodes CDR1 MNHEY and CDR2 SVGAGI. CDR3 nucleotides: TGTGCCAGCAGTACGGGTGACAGCCATAATGAAAAACTGTTTTTT. It is translated as CASSTGDSHNEKLFF.